The 17 T cell receptor beta chains reported below all come from one sample, sequenced in a study of cytomegalovirus exposure and HLA in healthy donors. The PCR used 60 Vbeta and 13 Jbeta primers. Clones were read by immunoSEQ multiplex PCR, and TCRdb kept only the in-frame ones, dropping some. This table has fewer than 200,000 clones, 80% to 90% appearing once. The sequenced material came from PBMCs. The source of these receptors is a man in his forties in good health and CMV-seropositive.

The chain carries TRBV6-4 and TRBJ1-1, with no clear D. The CDR3 contains 14 residues. Germline CDR1 is MRHNA and CDR2 is SNTAGT. V lost 5 bases to trimming and J lost 4 bases, with 14 bases between them. CDR3 bases: TGTGCCAGCAGTATCGACCGGGGTAGCACTGAAGCTTTCTTT. The encoded protein is CASSIDRGSTEAFF.

This chain joins TRBV11-2 and TRBJ2-1, with TRBD2 matching 7 bases. The CDR3 covers 17 residues. V lost 4 bases and J lost 0; bases outside the gene matches: 9. The germline V gene encodes CDR1 SGHAT and CDR2 FQNNGV. The DNA of the CDR3 is TGTGCCAGCAGCTCGAAGGCGGCGGGAGACTCCTACAATGAGCAGTTCTTC. Its translation is CASSSKAAGDSYNEQFF.

This clone was counted between two and nine times. J is TRBJ2-6 and V is TRBV5-6; D is perhaps TRBD1 (6 bases). The germline V and J ends were trimmed by 3 bases and 0 bases, with 13 bases remaining between them. Germline CDR1 is SGHDT and CDR2 is YYEEEE. The CDR3 is 17 amino acids. The CDR3 loop is CASSYRTAHSGANVLTF. DNA of the CDR3: TGTGCCAGCAGCTACCGGACAGCCCACTCTGGGGCCAACGTCCTGACTTTC.

The rearrangement uses TRBV2 and TRBJ1-5; 8 bases align to TRBD1. This CDR3 is built from 13 residues. Trimming cost V 6 bases and J 13 bases; bases outside gene matches: 11. Germline values: CDR1 SNHLY, CDR2 FYNNEI. CDR3 nucleotides: TGTGCCAGCAGCAAGGGCCCGGGACAGGAGCAGCATTTT. It translates to CASSKGPGQEQHF. Filled out from reference TRBV2 and TRBJ1-5, the complete variable domain reads EPEVTQTPSHQVTQMGQEVILRCVPISNHLYFYWYRQILGQKVEFLVSFYNNEISEKSEIFDDQFSVERPDGSNFTLKIRSTKLEDSAMYFCASSKGPGQEQHFGDGTRLSIL.

This chain links TRBV27 with TRBJ2-7; 8 bases map to TRBD2. The CDR3 is 14 residues long. The junction had 7 bases not matched to a gene; V was cut back by 6 bases and J by 3 bases. CDR1 is MNHEY, CDR2 SMNVEV, per germline (reference sequence). CDR3 sequence reads: CASSPGLAGYEQYF. In DNA, the CDR3 is TGTGCCAGCAGCCCCGGACTAGCTGGCTACGAGCAGTACTTC.

V and J are TRBV5-1 and TRBJ2-5, with 8 nucleotides matching TRBD2. CDR1 is SGHRS, CDR2 YFSETQ, per germline. The CDR3 has 13 residues. V was clipped by 4 bases and J by 5 bases; unmatched bases: 4. For the CDR3, the DNA is TGCGCCAGCAGCCAGACTAGCGCCGAGACCCAGTACTTC. Its translation is CASSQTSAETQYF. Complete variable domain (other parts from reference TRBV5-1 and TRBJ2-5): KAGVTQTPRYLIKTRGQQVTLSCSPISGHRSVSWYQQTPGQGLQFLFEYFSETQRNKGNFPGRFSGRQFSNSRSEMNVSTLELGDSALYLCASSQTSAETQYFGPGTRLLVL.

This rearrangement joins TRBV10-3 to TRBJ1-1, with 9 bases lining up with TRBD1. The CDR3 has 15 amino acids. J gave up 1 base and V 8 bases, and 8 bases lay outside the gene matches. Germline CDR1 ENHRY, CDR2 SYGVKD. The CDR3 is CAICPGQGANTEAFF. CDR3 in DNA: TGTGCCATCTGCCCGGGACAGGGCGCGAACACTGAAGCTTTCTTT.

This chain connects TRBV28 to TRBJ2-2, with unresolved D. The CDR3 sequence is 13 residues long. Between the trimmed V and J ends, which lost 1 base and 4 bases, there was a span of 4 bases. Germline V gene data show CDR1 as MDHEN and CDR2 as SYDVKM. CDR3 sequence: CASSLSLTGELFF. In DNA form, the CDR3 reads TGTGCCAGCAGTTTATCCCTCACCGGGGAGCTGTTTTTT.

V and J are TRBV27 and TRBJ2-7; perhaps TRBD1 as D (6 bases). Trimming took off 2 bases at V and 2 bases at J, with 7 bases between the two ends. From germline, CDR1 is MNHEY and CDR2 SMNVEV (reference sequence). The CDR3 runs 13 residues. The CDR3 is CASSLRTAYEQYF. The CDR3 bases are TGTGCCAGCAGTTTACGGACAGCCTACGAGCAGTACTTC.

The CDR3 bases are TGCGCCAGCAGCGCGCGGGGAGGATCTACAAGGGCCGAGTCCTACAATGAGCAGTTCTTC. This encodes CASSARGGSTRAESYNEQFF. The chain combines TRBV5-1 with TRBJ2-1, with D perhaps TRBD2 (6 bases). The V gene lost 4 bases and the J gene lost 1 base, with 27 bases spanning the gap. Germline assignment: CDR1 SGHRS and CDR2 YFSETQ. The CDR3 consists of 20 residues.

This chain connects TRBV7-2 to TRBJ1-2; tentatively, D is TRBD1 (5 bases). CDR3 size: 14 residues. V was pared by 2 bases and J by 7 bases, with 14 bases between. Germline V gives CDR1 SGHTA, CDR2 FQGNSA. This CDR3 is CASSLFIGAFGYTF. CDR3 nucleotide sequence: TGTGCCAGCAGCTTATTCATAGGGGCATTTGGCTACACCTTC. The full variable domain, with the rest looked up from reference TRBV7-2 and TRBJ1-2, is GAGVSQSPSNKVTEKGKDVELRCDPISGHTALYWYRQSLGQGLEFLIYFQGNSAPDKSGLPSDRFSAERTGGSVSTLTIQRTQQEDSAVYLCASSLFIGAFGYTFGSGTRLTVV.

This clone showed up just a few times. DNA of the CDR3: TGTGCCAGCAGCCCCCCTGACAGGGGGCGGACTGAAGCTTTCTTT. It specifies CASSPPDRGRTEAFF. V usage is TRBV5-4 and J usage is TRBJ1-1, with 10 nucleotides matching TRBD1. The V gene end was trimmed by 4 bases and the J gene end by 5 bases; junction bases not matched to a gene: 8. CDR1 is SGHNT and CDR2 is YYREEE in the germline V gene (reference sequence). The CDR3 extends over 15 amino acids.

The chain recombines TRBV29-1 with TRBJ1-2; D not resolved. V was cut by 1 base and J by 8 bases, with 14 bases left in between. The CDR3 consists of 13 residues. Germline CDR1 is SQVTM and CDR2 is ANQGSEA. The CDR3 sequence: CSVEGVRGWGYTF. CDR3 in DNA: TGCAGCGTTGAAGGGGTTCGGGGTTGGGGCTACACCTTC.

Here the CDR3 DNA reads TGTGCCGCGGGGGGGGGCGTGTGGAATCAGCCCCAGCATTTT. This encodes CAAGGGVWNQPQHF. The rearrangement links TRBV21-1 to TRBJ1-5. TRBV21-1 is reported as a pseudogene. This CDR3 contains 14 residues.

The CDR3 here is CASSVGSSSYNEQFF. The CDR3 nucleotides are TGTGCCAGCAGCGTAGGTTCGAGCTCCTACAATGAGCAGTTCTTC. The chain joins TRBV9 to TRBJ2-1; D is unclear. This CDR3 comprises 15 residues. Per the germline V gene, CDR1 is SGDLS and CDR2 is YYNGEE. V shed 0 bases and J shed 0 bases, with 7 bases lying between them.

This sequence joins TRBV28 and TRBJ2-3; 8 bases align to TRBD2. The V gene end was trimmed by 4 bases and the J gene end by 0 bases; junction bases not matched to a gene: 0. CDR1 and CDR2 from the germline V gene are MDHEN and SYDVKM. The CDR3 covers 14 residues. CDR3 loop: CASSSSGSTDTQYF. For the CDR3, the DNA is TGTGCCAGCAGTTCTAGCGGGAGCACAGATACGCAGTATTTT.

The chain is built from TRBV14 and TRBJ2-3; D may be TRBD2 (5 bases). V lost 4 bases to trimming and J lost 1 base, with 15 bases between them. Per the germline V gene, CDR1 is SGHDN and CDR2 is FVKESK. This CDR3 comprises 16 residues. CDR3 loop: CASSLRSAGRTDTQYF. The CDR3 DNA reads as TGTGCCAGCAGCCTTCGATCGGCGGGCCGCACAGATACGCAGTATTTT.